This passage covers 9 T cell receptor beta chains from one sample sequenced in a study of cytomegalovirus exposure and HLA in healthy donors. Data came from immunoSEQ multiplex PCR; TCRdb stores just in-frame clones and leaves some out. Of 150,000 to 200,000 clones in the sample, around nine tenths were seen once. The specimen was PBMCs. The receptors derive from a man aged 30-40 years in good health and CMV-seropositive.

The gene calls are TRBV7-6 and TRBJ1-6, with unresolved D. This CDR3 is 14 amino acids long. V was pared by 5 bases and J by 10 bases, with 15 bases between. Per germline, CDR1 SGHVS and CDR2 FNYEAQ. The CDR3 DNA reads TGTGCCAGCAGCGCGAAAGCAGGTGGATCACCCCTCCACTTT. It is translated as CASSAKAGGSPLHF.

In DNA, the CDR3 is TGTGCCAGCAGCGTAGCTCGGCCCTGGGGCACTGAAGCTTTCTTT. This translates into CASSVARPWGTEAFF. The chain has TRBV9 and TRBJ1-1; D gene unclear. Trimming cost V 0 bases and J 4 bases, with 13 bases left between them. Germline V gives CDR1 SGDLS, CDR2 YYNGEE. The CDR3 consists of 15 residues.

This rearrangement joins TRBV4-1 to TRBJ1-1; TRBD1 might be the D (5 bases). CDR1 and CDR2 (germline): MGHRA, YSYEKL. This CDR3 is built from 12 residues. Deletions cut 6 bases from V and 1 base from J, with 6 bases between. The CDR3 DNA reads TGCGCCAGCAGGGGGACGAACACTGAAGCTTTCTTT. Its translation: CASRGTNTEAFF.

The CDR3 loop reads CASSSSGGNQPQHF. The CDR3 region has the DNA TGTGCCAGCAGCTCGTCTGGGGGGAATCAGCCCCAGCATTTT. This chain connects TRBV7-6 to TRBJ1-5; TRBD1 is a possible D gene (5 bases). The length of the CDR3 is 14 residues. Germline lookup yields CDR1 SGHVS and CDR2 FNYEAQ. V gave up 4 bases and J gave up 4 bases, with 11 bases separating them.

The chain links TRBV29-1 to TRBJ1-1, with 7 bases lining up with TRBD1. Germline V CDR1 and CDR2: SQVTM, ANQGSEA. V lost 4 bases to trimming and J lost 4 bases; unmatched junction nucleotides: 15. This CDR3 region has 16 residues. The DNA of the CDR3 is TGCAGCGTTGTTCCCATTCGGACAGGTCGGGGCACTGAAGCTTTCTTT. Its translation: CSVVPIRTGRGTEAFF.

The V gene is TRBV6-6, the J gene TRBJ2-3; D perhaps matches TRBD2 (5 bases). The germline V gene has CDR1 MNHNY and CDR2 SVGAGI (reference sequence). V lost 7 bases and J lost 1, with 15 bases in between. This CDR3 has 15 residues. CDR3 protein: CASNQLGYGTDTQYF. The CDR3 DNA is TGTGCCAGCAACCAACTAGGGTACGGCACAGATACGCAGTATTTT.

The chain combines TRBV9 with TRBJ2-7; D is perhaps TRBD2 (6 bases). The CDR3 runs to 14 residues. With 4 bases removed from V and 2 bases from J, the gap between germline ends came to 13 bases. Germline CDR1 is SGDLS and CDR2 is YYNGEE. The chain's CDR3 is CASSIIAEPYEQYF. For the CDR3, the DNA is TGTGCCAGCAGCATAATAGCGGAGCCCTACGAGCAGTACTTC.

This clone was counted once. The chain links TRBV7-9 to TRBJ1-2; TRBD1 agrees at 7 bases. This CDR3 contains 17 residues. J was trimmed by 3 bases and V by 1 base; bases with no gene match: 11. CDR1 is SEHNR and CDR2 is FQNEAQ in the germline V gene (reference sequence). This CDR3 is CASSLGSGDSLYYGYTF. The CDR3 coding sequence is TGTGCCAGCAGCTTAGGTTCAGGGGACAGCCTATACTATGGCTACACCTTC.

The chain employs TRBV6-5 and TRBJ2-7; the D gene is possibly TRBD2 (6 bases). This CDR3 is built from 15 residues. Germline V gene data show CDR1 as MNHEY and CDR2 as SVGAGI. Trimming cost V 0 bases and J 3 bases, with 12 bases left between them. CDR3 sequence: CASSYSKTSFYEQYF. In DNA, the CDR3 is TGTGCCAGCAGTTACTCGAAAACTAGCTTCTACGAGCAGTACTTC.